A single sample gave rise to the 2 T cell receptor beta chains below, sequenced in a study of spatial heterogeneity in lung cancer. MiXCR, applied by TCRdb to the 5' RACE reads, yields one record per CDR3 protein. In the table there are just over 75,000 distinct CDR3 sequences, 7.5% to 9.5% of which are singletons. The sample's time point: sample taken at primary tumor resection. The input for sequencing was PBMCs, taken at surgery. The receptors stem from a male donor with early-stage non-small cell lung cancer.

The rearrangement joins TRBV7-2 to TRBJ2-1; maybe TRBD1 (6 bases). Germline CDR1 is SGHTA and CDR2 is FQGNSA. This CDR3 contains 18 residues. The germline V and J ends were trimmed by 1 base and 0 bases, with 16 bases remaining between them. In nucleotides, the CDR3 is TGTGCCAGCAGCTTAGGTCAGGGGCCCGGTAGCTCCTACAATGAGCAGTTCTTC. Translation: CASSLGQGPGSSYNEQFF. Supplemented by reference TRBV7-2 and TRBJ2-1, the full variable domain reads GAGVSQSPSNKVTEKGKDVELRCDPISGHTALYWYRQSLGQGLEFLIYFQGNSAPDKSGLPSDRFSAERTGGSVSTLTIQRTQQEDSAVYLCASSLGQGPGSSYNEQFFGPGTRLTVL.

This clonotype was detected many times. CDR3 coding DNA: TGTGCCAGCAGCAGACCCGGGAGCGCCAATGAGCAGTTCTTC. Encoded protein: CASSRPGSANEQFF. The chain is built from TRBV7-9 and TRBJ2-1, with D perhaps TRBD2 (6 bases). The CDR3 is 14 amino acids. The V gene lost 5 bases and the J gene lost 6 bases, with 14 bases spanning the gap. Germline V gene lookup returns CDR1 SEHNR and CDR2 FQNEAQ (reference sequence).